The clone carrying this T cell receptor beta chain was counted a few times. RNA, at about 0.45 to 1 ug, was reverse transcribed with random hexamers. Amplification of TCR beta CDR3 used immunoSEQ multiplex PCR across 54 Vbeta and 13 Jbeta. TCRdb re-called the immunoSEQ multiplex PCR reads with MiXCR, one entry per CDR3 protein. The table has about 300,000 distinct CDR3 sequences, 70% to 90% seen once. V lost 0 bases and J 2 bases, leaving 14 bases between the germline ends. The CDR3 sequence is 15 residues long. Germline-derived CDR1 and CDR2 are DFQATT and SNEGSKA (reference sequence). From blood CD8+ and CD4+ T cells, TCR beta sequences were generated. The multiple sclerosis controls comprised treatment-naive patients whose relapsing-remitting disease was stable or active. CD8+ and CD4+ T cells were negatively isolated; TEMRA cells were FACS-enriched. The entry originates in a study of CD8 T cells in Susac syndrome.

The chain carries TRBV20-1 and TRBJ2-7; perhaps TRBD2 as D (6 bases). The TCR originated in a human donor with multiple sclerosis. Source material: CD8+ T cells from PBMCs. The CDR3 here is CSARDRSGSPYEQYF. CDR3 sequence (DNA): TGCAGTGCTAGAGATCGTAGCGGTTCCCCCTACGAGCAGTACTTC.